This TCR beta chain was obtained from a study of identical twins. Template switching added a universal primer binding site, and final cDNA carried unique molecular identifiers. TCRdb passed the 5' RACE reads through MiXCR, listing each CDR3 protein once. The repertoire consists of roughly 470,000 distinct CDR3 sequences, with approximately 15% occurring once and the leading ten covering approximately 0.98%. Findings and caveats of the study: Rather than following the same donors, the conclusions depended on cross-sectional statistical analysis. Zero-insertion analyses were open to partial confounding by invariant MAIT and iNKT cells. An excess of low generation probability was shown by twin-shared out-of-frame alpha sequences.

The V segment lost 6 bases and the J segment 2 bases; nucleotides outside the gene matches: 8. Per germline, CDR1 SGHVS and CDR2 FQNEAQ. The CDR3 has 15 residues. Points on this clonotype: The antigen is unknown.

This sample was shared with a second study, whose subject was yellow fever vaccine responses in identical twins.

This clonotype was obtained from a woman aged 18-29 years in good health. The sequenced material came from CD4+ T cells sorted from blood. This chain uses TRBV7-8 with TRBJ2-5; TRBD2 aligns across 8 bases. CDR3: CASRKSGSRQETQYF. CDR3 bases: TGTGCCAGCAGAAAAAGCGGGAGTCGACAAGAGACCCAGTACTTC.